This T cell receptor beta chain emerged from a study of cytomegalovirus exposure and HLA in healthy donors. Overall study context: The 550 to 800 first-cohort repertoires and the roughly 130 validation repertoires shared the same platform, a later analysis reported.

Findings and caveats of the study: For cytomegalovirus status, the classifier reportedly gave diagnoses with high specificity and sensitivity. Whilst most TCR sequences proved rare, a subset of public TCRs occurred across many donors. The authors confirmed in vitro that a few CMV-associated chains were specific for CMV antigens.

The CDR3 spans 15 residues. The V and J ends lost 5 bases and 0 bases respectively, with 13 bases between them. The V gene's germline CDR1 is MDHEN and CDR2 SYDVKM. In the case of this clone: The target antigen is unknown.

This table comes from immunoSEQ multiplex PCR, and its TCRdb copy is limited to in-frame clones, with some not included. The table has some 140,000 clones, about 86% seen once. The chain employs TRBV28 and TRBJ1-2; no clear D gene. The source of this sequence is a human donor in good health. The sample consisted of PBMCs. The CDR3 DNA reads TGTGCCAGCAGTCCCCTTCGCGGAGCTAACTATGGCTACACCTTC. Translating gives CASSPLRGANYGYTF.